A selection of T cell receptor beta chains follows, all from one sample in a study of cytomegalovirus exposure and HLA in healthy donors. Here immunoSEQ multiplex PCR was the method, and the copy in TCRdb shows in-frame clones only, minus some. The sample comprises fewer than 250,000 clones, about 83% of which are singletons, and about 3% rests with the top ten. Sequencing input: PBMCs. The receptor source for this set is a man aged 18 to 30 in good health and CMV-seronegative. Both conserved end residues are part of each CDR3. Fields, in order: CDR3 DNA, CDR3 protein, clone size, D gene, J gene, V gene. A D gene is named only where the DNA matches it firmly. Where a row states a size, it is once, few, many or the class of an expanded clone; other rows omit it.

CDR3 DNA: TGTGCCAGCAGGTCGGCGGAATCCTACGAGCAGTACTTC
CDR3 protein: CASRSAESYEQYF
clone size: -
D gene: -
J gene: TRBJ2-7
V gene: TRBV2

CDR3 DNA: TGTGCCAGCAGCTTAAGGGGGGGCGCAGGGAGATCACCCCTCCACTTT
CDR3 protein: CASSLRGGAGRSPLHF
clone size: -
D gene: -
J gene: TRBJ1-6
V gene: TRBV7-9

CDR3 DNA: TGCGCCAGCAGCTTCTTCCAGGGGAGTACCGGGGAGCTGTTTTTT
CDR3 protein: CASSFFQGSTGELFF
clone size: -
D gene: -
J gene: TRBJ2-2
V gene: TRBV5-1

CDR3 DNA: TGTGCCATCGGGCCGAATAATGAAAAACTGTTTTTT
CDR3 protein: CAIGPNNEKLFF
clone size: -
D gene: -
J gene: TRBJ1-4
V gene: TRBV10-3

CDR3 DNA: TGTGCCAGTCACCATACCGGGACAGATGGCTACACCTTC
CDR3 protein: CASHHTGTDGYTF
clone size: -
D gene: TRBD1
J gene: TRBJ1-2
V gene: TRBV19

CDR3 DNA: TGTGCCAGCAGCCCAAAGTGGTGGGAGCTATACAATGAGCAGTTCTTC
CDR3 protein: CASSPKWWELYNEQFF
clone size: -
D gene: -
J gene: TRBJ2-1
V gene: TRBV7-2

CDR3 DNA: TGTGCCAGCACAACAGGGGTTGTTGGCTACACCTTC
CDR3 protein: CASTTGVVGYTF
clone size: -
D gene: TRBD1
J gene: TRBJ1-2
V gene: TRBV18

CDR3 DNA: TGTGCCAGCAGATACGACAGTCCCTATAATTCACCCCTCCACTTT
CDR3 protein: CASRYDSPYNSPLHF
clone size: -
D gene: -
J gene: TRBJ1-6
V gene: TRBV6-6

CDR3 DNA: TGCAGTGCTAGTCCGTTTGAGCTGTTTTTT
CDR3 protein: CSASPFELFF
clone size: -
D gene: -
J gene: TRBJ2-2
V gene: TRBV20-1

CDR3 DNA: TGTGCCACTGCCGGGGGAATACTATTCACCGGGGAGCTGTTTTTT
CDR3 protein: CATAGGILFTGELFF
clone size: -
D gene: -
J gene: TRBJ2-2
V gene: TRBV28

CDR3 DNA: TGTGCCAGCAGTCCGGGGGGGCGGTACGAGCAGTACTTC
CDR3 protein: CASSPGGRYEQYF
clone size: -
D gene: TRBD2
J gene: TRBJ2-7
V gene: TRBV28

CDR3 DNA: TGTGCCAGCCATGCAGCAGGGGGAAATGAAAAACTGTTTTTT
CDR3 protein: CASHAAGGNEKLFF
clone size: -
D gene: TRBD1
J gene: TRBJ1-4
V gene: TRBV6-5

CDR3 DNA: TGTGCCAGCAGTTTTCGACGGAGTGAAGCTTTCTTT
CDR3 protein: CASSFRRSEAFF
clone size: -
D gene: -
J gene: TRBJ1-1
V gene: TRBV28

CDR3 DNA: TGTGCCAGCAGTTTGGGACAGGGGCAGGATAGGAATCAGCCCCAGCATTTT
CDR3 protein: CASSLGQGQDRNQPQHF
clone size: -
D gene: TRBD1
J gene: TRBJ1-5
V gene: TRBV28

CDR3 DNA: TGTGCCAGCAGTCTTACAGGGCCAGATAATTCACCCCTCCACTTT
CDR3 protein: CASSLTGPDNSPLHF
clone size: -
D gene: -
J gene: TRBJ1-6
V gene: TRBV28

CDR3 DNA: TGTGCCAGCAGCTTAGGGGGCAGGGGGTTCTATGGCTACACCTTC
CDR3 protein: CASSLGGRGFYGYTF
clone size: few
D gene: TRBD1
J gene: TRBJ1-2
V gene: TRBV7-8

CDR3 DNA: TGTGCCAGCAGTAAAAGGGGGACCTACGAGCAGTACTTC
CDR3 protein: CASSKRGTYEQYF
clone size: -
D gene: -
J gene: TRBJ2-7
V gene: TRBV6-5

CDR3 DNA: TGCGCCAGCAGCTTGGACTACTGGGGGGATGGGACTGAAGCTTTCTTT
CDR3 protein: CASSLDYWGDGTEAFF
clone size: -
D gene: -
J gene: TRBJ1-1
V gene: TRBV5-1

CDR3 DNA: TGTGCCAGCAGCGTAGTAGGGAGCTCCTACAATGAGCAGTTCTTC
CDR3 protein: CASSVVGSSYNEQFF
clone size: -
D gene: -
J gene: TRBJ2-1
V gene: TRBV9

CDR3 DNA: TGTGCCAGCAGCCGGGAGGGGGCGTGGACTGAAGCTTTCTTT
CDR3 protein: CASSREGAWTEAFF
clone size: -
D gene: TRBD1
J gene: TRBJ1-1
V gene: TRBV27

CDR3 DNA: TGTGCCAGTACCACACGACAGGGCAGTGAGCAGTTCTTC
CDR3 protein: CASTTRQGSEQFF
clone size: -
D gene: TRBD1
J gene: TRBJ2-1
V gene: TRBV19

CDR3 DNA: TGTGCCAGCAGCTTATTCGGGGGCGAGCAGTACTTC
CDR3 protein: CASSLFGGEQYF
clone size: -
D gene: -
J gene: TRBJ2-7
V gene: TRBV7-9

CDR3 DNA: TGTGCCAGCAGCCTAGACTACTTCTCCTACAATGAGCAGTTCTTC
CDR3 protein: CASSLDYFSYNEQFF
clone size: -
D gene: -
J gene: TRBJ2-1
V gene: TRBV28

CDR3 DNA: TGCAGCGTCCGGGACAGCTACAATGAGCAGTTCTTC
CDR3 protein: CSVRDSYNEQFF
clone size: -
D gene: TRBD1
J gene: TRBJ2-1
V gene: TRBV29-1